The clone carrying this TCR beta chain has a count of ten or more. This CDR3 has 18 amino acids. Germline CDR1 MNHNS, CDR2 SASEGT. The V end was cut by 3 bases, the J end by 4 bases, with 25 bases between. Researchers took RNA transcripts and amplified the TCR beta CDR3 regions from them. HTBI primers were employed in a first-round RT-PCR of the TCR CDR3. TCRdb analysed the multiplex PCR reads with MiXCR anew, one entry per CDR3 protein. This sample has more than 500,000 distinct CDR3 sequences, with 15% to 20% found just once. This entry is derived from a study of T cells in Graves' hyperthyroidism and ophthalmopathy. Study summary: Specimen type is peripheral blood, collected at initial diagnosis prior to any treatment.

The sequence was obtained from a woman under 40 with Graves' hyperthyroidism. The chain uses TRBV6-1 and TRBJ2-7; tentative D call: TRBD2 (6 bases). Sequencing was performed on blood. CDR3 nucleotide sequence: TGTGCCAGCAGTGACCCCCCGAACCCGGGACTTCGCTCATACGAGCAGTACTTC. It specifies CASSDPPNPGLRSYEQYF.